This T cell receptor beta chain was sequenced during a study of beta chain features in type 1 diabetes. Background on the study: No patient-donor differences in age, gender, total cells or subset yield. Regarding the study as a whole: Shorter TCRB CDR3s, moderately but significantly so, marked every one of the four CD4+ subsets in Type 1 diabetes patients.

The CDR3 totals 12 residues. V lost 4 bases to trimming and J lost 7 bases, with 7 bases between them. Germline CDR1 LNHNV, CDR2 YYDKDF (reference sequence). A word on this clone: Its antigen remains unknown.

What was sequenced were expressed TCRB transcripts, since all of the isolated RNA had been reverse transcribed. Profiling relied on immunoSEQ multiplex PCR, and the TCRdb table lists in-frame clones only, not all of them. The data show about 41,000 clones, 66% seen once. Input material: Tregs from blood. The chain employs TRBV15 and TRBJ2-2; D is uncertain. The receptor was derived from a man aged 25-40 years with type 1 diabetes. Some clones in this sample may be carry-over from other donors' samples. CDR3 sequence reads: CATSNRGGELFF. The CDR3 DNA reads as TGTGCCACCAGCAATCGAGGCGGGGAGCTGTTTTTT.